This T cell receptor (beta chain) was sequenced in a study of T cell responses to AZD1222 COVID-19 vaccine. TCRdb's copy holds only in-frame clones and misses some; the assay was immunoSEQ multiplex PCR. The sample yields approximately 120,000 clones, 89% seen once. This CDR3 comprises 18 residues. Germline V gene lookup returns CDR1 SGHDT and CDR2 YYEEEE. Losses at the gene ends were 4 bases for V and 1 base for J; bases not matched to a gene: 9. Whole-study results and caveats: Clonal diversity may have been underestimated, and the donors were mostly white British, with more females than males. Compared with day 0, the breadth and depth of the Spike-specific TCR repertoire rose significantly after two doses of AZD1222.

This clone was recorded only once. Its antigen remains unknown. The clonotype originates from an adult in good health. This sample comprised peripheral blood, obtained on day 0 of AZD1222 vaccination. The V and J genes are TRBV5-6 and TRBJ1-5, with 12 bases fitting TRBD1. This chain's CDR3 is CASSLWDRGLGSNQPQHF. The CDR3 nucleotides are TGTGCCAGCAGCCTGTGGGACAGGGGGCTGGGGAGCAATCAGCCCCAGCATTTT.